A single sample is the source of the 24 T cell receptor beta chains below, sequenced in a study of technical replicates of blood from four donors. Assay: immunoSEQ multiplex PCR; the TCRdb copy retains only in-frame clones and omits some. The repertoire consists of about 74,000 clones, with around four fifths occurring once and the leading ten covering approximately 4%. The sequenced sample consisted of PBMCs. These TCRs come from a human donor in good health. Some clones in this sample may be carry-over from other donors' samples.

The chain carries TRBV7-9 and TRBJ2-7, with D tentatively TRBD1 (5 bases). Deletions cut 0 bases from V and 7 bases from J, with 10 bases between. In germline, CDR1 is SEHNR, CDR2 FQNEAQ (reference sequence). The CDR3 has 13 amino acids. Here the CDR3 DNA reads TGTGCCAGCAGCTTAGCAGGGGCGCCTGAGCAGTACTTC. Amino acids: CASSLAGAPEQYF. Full variable domain (remainder filled in from reference TRBV7-9 and TRBJ2-7): DTGVSQNPRHKITKRGQNVTFRCDPISEHNRLYWYRQTLGQGPEFLTYFQNEAQLEKSRLLSDRFSAERPKGSFSTLEIQRTEQGDSAMYLCASSLAGAPEQYFGPGTRLTVT.

V usage is TRBV2 and J usage is TRBJ1-5, with 8 bases that match TRBD1. V shed 8 bases, J shed 6 bases, and the junction held 9 bases outside the gene matches. The CDR3 is made up of 14 amino acids. Germline CDR1 and CDR2: SNHLY and FYNNEI. The CDR3 nucleotides are TGTGCCAGCCGCGGGACAGGAGAGGCTCAGCCCCAGCATTTT. Translated: CASRGTGEAQPQHF.

The chain is built from TRBV10-3 and TRBJ1-2; D is ambiguous. The V end was cut by 8 bases, the J end by 3 bases, with 13 bases between. The length of the CDR3 is 13 residues. CDR1 is ENHRY, CDR2 SYGVKD, per germline. The CDR3 spells CAISFGQDYGYTF. In DNA form, the CDR3 reads TGTGCCATCTCCTTTGGGCAGGACTATGGCTACACCTTC.

CDR3 in DNA: TGCGCCAGCAGCTTGGATCAGGGAGGAAAACTGTTTTTT. This sequence encodes CASSLDQGGKLFF. The V call is TRBV5-1, the J call TRBJ1-4; possibly TRBD1 for D (5 bases). Germline lookup yields CDR1 SGHRS and CDR2 YFSETQ. CDR3 length equals 13 residues. Deletions cut 0 bases from V and 10 bases from J, with 10 bases between.

CDR3 DNA: TGTGCCATCAGTGGGACAGGAGGGGAACGGGCTTTCTTT. It codes for CAISGTGGERAFF. This chain uses TRBV10-3 with TRBJ1-1; 7 nucleotides align to TRBD1. The CDR3 is made up of 13 amino acids. Germline trimming cut 4 bases from V and 11 bases from J; bases unmatched to any gene: 10. From germline, CDR1 is ENHRY and CDR2 SYGVKD.

The J gene is TRBJ2-2, the V gene TRBV2, with 9 positions matching TRBD2. Trimming at V came to 11 bases and at J to 9 bases, leaving 10 bases not matched to a gene. Germline V gene lookup returns CDR1 SNHLY and CDR2 FYNNEI. The CDR3 spans 13 residues. The CDR3 bases are TGTGCCCAAGGGCGGGAGGGAAACAGGGAGCTGTTTTTT. It codes for CAQGREGNRELFF.

The chain couples TRBV6-1 to TRBJ1-4; D not resolved. The CDR3 is 12 amino acids. The V end lost 11 bases, the J end lost 5 bases, and 12 bases lay between the germline ends. Germline V lookup: CDR1 MNHNS, CDR2 SASEGT. The CDR3 DNA reads TGTGCCGACCGGCGGGCAAATGAAAAACTGTTTTTT. Amino acid sequence: CADRRANEKLFF.

A few counts support this clone. This chain links TRBV5-6 with TRBJ1-2, with 7 bases aligning to TRBD1. Germline V lookup: CDR1 SGHDT, CDR2 YYEEEE. The CDR3 length is 18 residues. V dropped 0 bases and J dropped 10; count of bases not matched to a gene: 21. For the CDR3, the DNA is TGTGCCAGCAGCTTGGAGGTGTGGACAGGCAAGGAGATTATGGTCTACACCTTC. Translating gives CASSLEVWTGKEIMVYTF.

This clone was found once. V gene TRBV12-5 combines with J gene TRBJ2-1; the D gene is possibly TRBD1 (6 bases). Germline V CDR1 and CDR2: LGHNT, FRNRAP. Trimming took off 7 bases at V and 8 bases at J, with 15 bases between the two ends. The CDR3 covers 13 residues. For the CDR3, the DNA is TGTGCTAGTGATCCCACAGGGATTGATGAGCAGTTCTTC. It is translated as CASDPTGIDEQFF.

For the CDR3, the DNA is TGTGCCAGCAGTTACGATTCTATCATCGGTTATGGCTACACCTTC. Residues: CASSYDSIIGYGYTF. This rearrangement joins TRBV6-5 to TRBJ1-2; D unresolved. This CDR3 comprises 15 residues. V was pared by 2 bases and J by 5 bases, with 15 bases between. Germline CDR1 and CDR2: MNHEY and SVGAGI.

This clone came up once. The rearrangement links TRBV15 to TRBJ2-7; TRBD1 agrees at 9 bases. Germline V gene sequence: CDR1 LNHNV, CDR2 YYDKDF (reference sequence). The CDR3 sequence is 14 residues long. V trimming: 4 bases; J trimming: 1 base; junction bases outside the gene matches: 2. This CDR3 reads CATSTGTGSYEQYF. The CDR3 DNA reads as TGTGCCACCAGCACCGGGACAGGGTCCTACGAGCAGTACTTC.

The chain has TRBV5-1 and TRBJ2-7, with 7 bases that match TRBD2. The germline gives CDR1 SGHRS, CDR2 YFSETQ. V was pared by 3 bases and J by 6 bases, with 12 bases of the junction left unmatched. CDR3 length: 15 residues. The DNA of the CDR3 is TGCGCCAGCAGCTGGGCGGCGGGAGCGCCCGGCGAGCAGTACTTC. It is translated as CASSWAAGAPGEQYF.

V gene TRBV5-1 combines with J gene TRBJ2-5; 8 nucleotides align to TRBD1. V lost 2 bases, J lost 4 bases, and 1 base stayed unmatched. The CDR3 loop spans 13 amino acids. Germline V gives CDR1 SGHRS, CDR2 YFSETQ. CDR3 sequence (DNA): TGCGCCAGCAGCTTAGGACAGGGAGAGACCCAGTACTTC. As protein: CASSLGQGETQYF.

The V gene is TRBV19, the J gene TRBJ2-5, with 10 bases matching TRBD2. The junction had 2 bases not matched to a gene; V was cut back by 7 bases and J by 0 bases. Germline CDR1 is LNHDA and CDR2 is SQIVND (reference sequence). This CDR3 spans 14 amino acids. In DNA form, the CDR3 reads TGTGCCAGTACGGGACTAGCGAACCAAGAGACCCAGTACTTC. This gives the protein CASTGLANQETQYF. The complete variable domain, with remaining parts taken from reference TRBV19 and TRBJ2-5, reads DGGITQSPKYLFRKEGQNVTLSCEQNLNHDAMYWYRQDPGQGLRLIYYSQIVNDFQKGDIAEGYSVSREKKESFPLTVTSAQKNPTAFYLCASTGLANQETQYFGPGTRLLVL.

The rearrangement uses TRBV15 and TRBJ1-2, with TRBD1 matching 8 bases. The CDR3 has 14 residues. Germline V gene lookup returns CDR1 LNHNV and CDR2 YYDKDF (reference sequence). The junction had 5 bases not matched to a gene; V was cut back by 5 bases and J by 3 bases. The CDR3 bases are TGTGCCACCAGCGAAGGACAGGGCTACTATGGCTACACCTTC. It specifies CATSEGQGYYGYTF.

The genes are TRBV29-1 and TRBJ1-6, with 7 nucleotides matching TRBD1. Germline values: CDR1 SQVTM, CDR2 ANQGSEA. J gave up 9 bases and V 5 bases, and 7 bases lay outside the gene matches. The CDR3 has 13 amino acids. CDR3 DNA sequence: TGCAGCGTTCGGCAGGGGGTCACTTCACCCCTCCACTTT. Translating gives CSVRQGVTSPLHF.

This rearrangement joins TRBV13 to TRBJ2-1; D is unclear. The V gene lost 6 bases and the J gene lost 5 bases, with 11 bases spanning the gap. There are 13 residues in the CDR3. Germline CDR1 is PRHDT and CDR2 is FYEKMQ (reference sequence). The CDR3 region has the DNA TGTGCCAGCAGTTATTACAGTCACAATGAGCAGTTCTTC. This codes for CASSYYSHNEQFF.

This clone turned up a few times. DNA for the CDR3: TGTGCCAGCAGCGAGCTCGGGGACAGGTACGACAATGAGCAGTTCTTC. Residues: CASSELGDRYDNEQFF. This chain uses TRBV9 with TRBJ2-1; 8 bases line up with TRBD1. Germline CDR1 SGDLS, CDR2 YYNGEE. V lost 3 bases, J lost 5 bases, and 10 bases stayed unmatched. The CDR3 covers 16 residues.

CDR3 region: CASTPIRGGTEAFF. In nucleotides, the CDR3 is TGTGCCAGCACCCCAATCCGAGGGGGCACTGAAGCTTTCTTT. The genes are TRBV6-6 and TRBJ1-1; TRBD1 might be the D (6 bases). V was trimmed by 7 bases and J by 4 bases, leaving 16 bases between them. Germline lookup yields CDR1 MNHNY and CDR2 SVGAGI (reference sequence). This CDR3 is 14 amino acids long.

The chain couples TRBV4-2 to TRBJ2-5, with D possibly being TRBD1 (6 bases). This CDR3 is 16 amino acids long. Trimming shortened V by 3 bases and J by 0 bases, and 14 bases separated the two germline ends. The V gene's germline CDR1 is LGHNA and CDR2 YNFKEQ. DNA of the CDR3: TGTGCCAGCAGCCAGGAAGGGGGTTTGTACCAAGAGACCCAGTACTTC. Translating it yields CASSQEGGLYQETQYF.

The genes are TRBV7-2 and TRBJ2-2; TRBD2 is a possible D gene (5 bases). CDR1 and CDR2 (germline): SGHTA, FQGNSA. CDR3 length: 14 amino acids. Trimming removed 5 bases from V and 1 base from J, with 8 bases in between. DNA of the CDR3: TGTGCCAGCAGCATGGACTGGAACACCGGGGAGCTGTTTTTT. It is translated as CASSMDWNTGELFF.

The V gene is TRBV4-1, the J gene TRBJ1-5; a possible D gene is TRBD1 (5 bases). The CDR3 spans 15 residues. V lost 0 bases and J 10 bases, leaving 16 bases between the germline ends. Germline CDR1 is MGHRA and CDR2 is YSYEKL. The CDR3 region is CASSQDAGAARPQHF. For the CDR3, the DNA is TGCGCCAGCAGCCAAGATGCTGGGGCCGCGCGACCCCAGCATTTT.

The chain carries TRBV4-1 and TRBJ1-1; D gene unclear. There are 13 residues in the CDR3. Per the germline V gene, CDR1 is MGHRA and CDR2 is YSYEKL. Trimming shortened V by 1 base and J by 6 bases, and 9 bases separated the two germline ends. CDR3 region: CASSQATLAEAFF. The CDR3 DNA follows: TGCGCCAGCAGCCAAGCAACTCTGGCTGAAGCTTTCTTT.

This clone was counted at least ten times. The chain couples TRBV5-1 to TRBJ2-2; 10 positions agree with TRBD1. The CDR3 consists of 17 residues. After removal of 2 bases from V and 1 base from J, the junction contained 5 bases not matched to a gene. CDR1 and CDR2 from the germline V gene are SGHRS and YFSETQ. CDR3 nucleotides: TGCGCCAGCAGCTTCGTTCGGACAGGGGGGAACACCGGGGAGCTGTTTTTT. The encoded protein is CASSFVRTGGNTGELFF.